This T cell receptor beta chain stems from a study of beta chain features in type 1 diabetes. General study results and limits: Possible PCR preference for shorter templates applied equally to patients and controls. Fewer junction insertions and more nucleotide deletions appeared in type 1 diabetes patients. There was a moderate but significant shortening of TCRB CDR3s in all four CD4+ subsets of Type 1 diabetes patients.

A few counts support this clone. Antigen specificity is unknown. From germline, CDR1 is SGDLS and CDR2 YYNGEE. The CDR3 totals 14 residues. Trimming took off 7 bases at V and 5 bases at J, with 15 bases between the two ends. Cell sorting via CD45RO/CCR7/CD25/CD127/CD95/CD27 was performed to obtain CD4+ naive, central memory, regulatory and stem cell-like memory cells. The investigators reverse transcribed all of the isolated RNA, so they sequenced expressed TCRB transcripts. Sequenced by immunoSEQ multiplex PCR; TCRdb stores in-frame clones only, minus some. The table includes hundreds of thousands of clones, 11% to 15% detected once.

The chain joins TRBV9 to TRBJ2-2; tentatively, D is TRBD2 (6 bases). Material: naive CD4+ T cells from blood. This sequence was found in a man aged 25 to 40 in good health. CDR3 region: CASGGAGRTGELFF. In nucleotides, the CDR3 is TGTGCCAGCGGCGGGGCAGGGCGAACCGGGGAGCTGTTTTTT.